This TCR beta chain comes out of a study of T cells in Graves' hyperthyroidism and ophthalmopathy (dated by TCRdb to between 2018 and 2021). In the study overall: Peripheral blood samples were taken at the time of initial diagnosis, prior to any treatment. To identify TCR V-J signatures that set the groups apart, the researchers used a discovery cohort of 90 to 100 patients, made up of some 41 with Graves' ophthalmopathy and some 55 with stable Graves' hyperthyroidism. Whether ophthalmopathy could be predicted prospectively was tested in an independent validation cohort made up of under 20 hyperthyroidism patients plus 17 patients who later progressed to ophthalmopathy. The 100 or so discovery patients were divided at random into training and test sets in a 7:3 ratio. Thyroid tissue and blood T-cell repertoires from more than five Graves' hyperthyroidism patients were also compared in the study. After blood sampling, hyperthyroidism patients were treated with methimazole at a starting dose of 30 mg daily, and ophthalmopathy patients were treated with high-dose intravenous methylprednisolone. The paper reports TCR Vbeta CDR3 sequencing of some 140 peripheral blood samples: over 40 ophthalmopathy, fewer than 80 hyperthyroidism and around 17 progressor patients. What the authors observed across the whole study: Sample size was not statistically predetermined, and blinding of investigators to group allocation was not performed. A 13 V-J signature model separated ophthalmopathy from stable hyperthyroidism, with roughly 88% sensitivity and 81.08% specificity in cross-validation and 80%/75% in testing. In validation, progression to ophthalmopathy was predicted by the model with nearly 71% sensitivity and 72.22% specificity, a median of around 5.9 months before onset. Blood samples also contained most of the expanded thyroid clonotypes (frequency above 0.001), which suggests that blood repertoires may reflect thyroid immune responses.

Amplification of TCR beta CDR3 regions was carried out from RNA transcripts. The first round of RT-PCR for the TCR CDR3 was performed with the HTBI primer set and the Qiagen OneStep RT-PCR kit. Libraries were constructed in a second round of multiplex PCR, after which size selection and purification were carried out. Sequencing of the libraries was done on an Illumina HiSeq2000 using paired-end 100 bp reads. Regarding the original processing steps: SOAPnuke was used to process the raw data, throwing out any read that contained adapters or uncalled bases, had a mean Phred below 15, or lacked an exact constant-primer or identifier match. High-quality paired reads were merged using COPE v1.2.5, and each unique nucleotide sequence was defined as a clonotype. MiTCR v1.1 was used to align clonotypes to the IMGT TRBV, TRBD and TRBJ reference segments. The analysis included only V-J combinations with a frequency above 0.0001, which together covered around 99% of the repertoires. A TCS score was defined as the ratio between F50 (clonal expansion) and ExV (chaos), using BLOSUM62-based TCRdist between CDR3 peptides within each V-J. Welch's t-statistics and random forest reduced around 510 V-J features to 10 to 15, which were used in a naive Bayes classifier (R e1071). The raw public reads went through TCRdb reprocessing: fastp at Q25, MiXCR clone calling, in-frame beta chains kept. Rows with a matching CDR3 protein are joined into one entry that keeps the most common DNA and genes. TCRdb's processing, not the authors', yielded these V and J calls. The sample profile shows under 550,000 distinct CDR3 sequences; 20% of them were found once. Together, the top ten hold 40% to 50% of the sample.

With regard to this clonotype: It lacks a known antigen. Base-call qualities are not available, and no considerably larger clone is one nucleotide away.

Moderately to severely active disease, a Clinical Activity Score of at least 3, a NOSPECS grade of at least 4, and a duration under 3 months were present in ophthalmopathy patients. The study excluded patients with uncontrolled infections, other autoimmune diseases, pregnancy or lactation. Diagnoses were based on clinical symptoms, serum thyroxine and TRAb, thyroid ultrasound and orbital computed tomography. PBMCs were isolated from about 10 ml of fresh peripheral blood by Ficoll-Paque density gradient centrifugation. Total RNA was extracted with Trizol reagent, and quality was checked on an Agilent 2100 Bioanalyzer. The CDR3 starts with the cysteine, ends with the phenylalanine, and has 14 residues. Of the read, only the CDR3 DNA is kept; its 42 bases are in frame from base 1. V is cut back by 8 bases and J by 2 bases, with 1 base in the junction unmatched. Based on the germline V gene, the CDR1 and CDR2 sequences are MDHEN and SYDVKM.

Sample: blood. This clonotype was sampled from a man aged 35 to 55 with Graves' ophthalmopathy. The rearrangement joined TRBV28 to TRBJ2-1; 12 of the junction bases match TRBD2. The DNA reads TGTGCCAGCCGGACTAGCGGGACCTACAATGAGCAGTTCTTC. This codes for CASRTSGTYNEQFF.